Listed here is a single T cell receptor (beta chain). What it binds is not known. This sample was included in a study of OX40 agonist ivuxolimab in advanced cancers. Turning to the study itself: Patients were dosed with the agonistic anti-OX40 (CD134) antibody ivuxolimab.

The germline V gene has CDR1 SGHRS and CDR2 YFSETQ. With 0 bases clipped from V and 3 bases from J, the junction kept 1 base outside the gene matches. The CDR3 is made up of 14 amino acids. TCRdb's copy holds only in-frame clones and misses some; the assay was immunoSEQ multiplex PCR. This table has about 77,000 clones, roughly 92% appearing once. Study results and caveats: Expanded clones tended on average to be more numerous among CD8+ T cells than CD4+. Nonresponders, in some cases, also had low normalized T-cell clonal expansion.

This sequence originates from an adult with an advanced solid tumor such as melanoma, head and neck, liver or kidney cancer. The rearrangement links TRBV5-1 to TRBJ1-2, with TRBD1 matching over 8 bases. The sequenced sample was CD4+ or CD8+ T cells sorted from blood, obtained in a trial of the OX40 agonist ivuxolimab. The CDR3 nucleotides read TGCGCCAGCAGCTTGGCAGGGGGCGACTATGGCTACACCTTC. Its protein is CASSLAGGDYGYTF.